The sequence of this T cell receptor (beta chain) was determined in a study of cytomegalovirus exposure and HLA in healthy donors. General study results and limits: In all likelihood, a cluster of highly shared sequence variants was a sequencing artifact. The productive fraction for most TCR beta V segments was about 87% or about 30% in an earlier analysis. A later analysis showed TCR association rates differing by HLA locus, peaking at DRB1 and lowest at HLA-C.

The V end lost 0 bases, the J end lost 5 bases, and 15 bases lay between the germline ends. CDR1 is SGHRS, CDR2 YFSETQ, per germline. The CDR3 spans 16 residues. Use of 60 Vbeta and 13 Jbeta primers characterized the PCR. This table comes from immunoSEQ multiplex PCR, and its TCRdb copy is limited to in-frame clones, with some not included. Here the sample spans nearly 110,000 clones, over 75% being singletons. A note on this clone: What it binds is not known.

The sample comprised PBMCs. The clonotype comes from a male donor in good health and CMV-seronegative. This chain connects TRBV5-1 to TRBJ2-1; tentative D call: TRBD2 (5 bases). In DNA form, the CDR3 reads TGCGCCAGCAGCTTGGCCCCACTAGGAAGCAACAATGAGCAGTTCTTC. Its protein is CASSLAPLGSNNEQFF.